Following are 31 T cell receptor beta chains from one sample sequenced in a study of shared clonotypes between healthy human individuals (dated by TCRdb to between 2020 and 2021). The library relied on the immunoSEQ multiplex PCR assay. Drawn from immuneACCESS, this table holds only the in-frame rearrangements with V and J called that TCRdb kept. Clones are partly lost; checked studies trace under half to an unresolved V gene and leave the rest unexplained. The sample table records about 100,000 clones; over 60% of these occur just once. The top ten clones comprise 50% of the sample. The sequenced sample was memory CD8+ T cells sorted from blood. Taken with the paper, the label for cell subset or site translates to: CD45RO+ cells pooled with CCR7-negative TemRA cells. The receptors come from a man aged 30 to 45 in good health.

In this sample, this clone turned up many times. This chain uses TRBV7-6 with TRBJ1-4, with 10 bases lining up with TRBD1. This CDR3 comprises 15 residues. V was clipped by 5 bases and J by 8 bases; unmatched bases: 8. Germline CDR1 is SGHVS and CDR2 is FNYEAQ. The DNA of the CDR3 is TGTGCCAGCAGCGCAGGGACAGGGGAGGGCGAAAAACTGTTTTTT. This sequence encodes CASSAGTGEGEKLFF.

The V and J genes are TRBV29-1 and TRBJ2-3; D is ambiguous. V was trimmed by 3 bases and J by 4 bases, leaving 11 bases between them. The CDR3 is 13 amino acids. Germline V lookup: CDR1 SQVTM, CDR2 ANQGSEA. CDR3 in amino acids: CSVDSGLADTQYF. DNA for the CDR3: TGCAGCGTTGATTCGGGTTTGGCAGATACGCAGTATTTT.

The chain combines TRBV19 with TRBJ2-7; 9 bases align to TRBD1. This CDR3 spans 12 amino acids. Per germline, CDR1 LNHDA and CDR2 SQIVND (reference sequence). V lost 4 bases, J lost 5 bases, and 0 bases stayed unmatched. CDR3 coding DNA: TGTGCCAGTAGTAGACAGGGGGACGAGCAGTACTTC. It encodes CASSRQGDEQYF.

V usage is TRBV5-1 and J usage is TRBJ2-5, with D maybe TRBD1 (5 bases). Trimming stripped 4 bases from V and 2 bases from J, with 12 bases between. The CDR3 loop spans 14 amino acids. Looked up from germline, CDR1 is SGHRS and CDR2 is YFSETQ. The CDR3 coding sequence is TGCGCCAGCAGCCAAGGGGCGCTACAAGAGACCCAGTACTTC. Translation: CASSQGALQETQYF.

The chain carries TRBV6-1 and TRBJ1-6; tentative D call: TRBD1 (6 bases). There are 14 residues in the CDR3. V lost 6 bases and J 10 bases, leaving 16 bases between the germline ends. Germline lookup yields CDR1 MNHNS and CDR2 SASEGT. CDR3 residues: CASSPRGRGSPLHF. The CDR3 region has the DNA TGTGCCAGCAGCCCCAGGGGAAGGGGGTCACCCCTCCACTTT.

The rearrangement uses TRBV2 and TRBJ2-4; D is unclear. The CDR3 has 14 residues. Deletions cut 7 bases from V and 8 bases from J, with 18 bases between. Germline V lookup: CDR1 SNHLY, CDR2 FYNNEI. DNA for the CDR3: TGTGCCAGCAAAGCTGACGGGCCTTCGGACATTCAGTACTTC. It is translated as CASKADGPSDIQYF.

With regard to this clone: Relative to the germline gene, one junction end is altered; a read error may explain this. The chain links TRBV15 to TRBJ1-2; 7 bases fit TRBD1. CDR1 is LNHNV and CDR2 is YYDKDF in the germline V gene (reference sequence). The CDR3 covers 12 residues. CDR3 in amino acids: CATSRDGTECQF. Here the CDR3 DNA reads TGTGCCACCAGCAGAGACGGGACAGAATGCCAGTTC. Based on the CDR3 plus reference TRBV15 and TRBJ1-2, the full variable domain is DAMVIQNPRYQVTQFGKPVTLSCSQTLNHNVMYWYQQKSSQAPKLLFHYYDKDFNNEADTPDNFQSRRPNTSFCFLDIRSPGLGDTAMYLCATSRDGTECQFGSGTRLTVV.

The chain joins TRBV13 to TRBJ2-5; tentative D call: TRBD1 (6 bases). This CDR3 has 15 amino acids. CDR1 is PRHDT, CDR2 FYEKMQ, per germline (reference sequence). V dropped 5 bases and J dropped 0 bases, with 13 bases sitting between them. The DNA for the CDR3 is TGTGCCAGCAGCCCAAAGGACAGCTACCAAGAGACCCAGTACTTC. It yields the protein CASSPKDSYQETQYF.

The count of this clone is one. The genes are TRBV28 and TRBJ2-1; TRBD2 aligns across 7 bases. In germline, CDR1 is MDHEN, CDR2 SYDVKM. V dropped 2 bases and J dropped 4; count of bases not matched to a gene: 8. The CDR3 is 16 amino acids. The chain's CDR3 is CASSLLSSGLYNEQFF. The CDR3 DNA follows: TGTGCCAGCAGTTTACTTTCTAGCGGCCTATACAATGAGCAGTTCTTC.

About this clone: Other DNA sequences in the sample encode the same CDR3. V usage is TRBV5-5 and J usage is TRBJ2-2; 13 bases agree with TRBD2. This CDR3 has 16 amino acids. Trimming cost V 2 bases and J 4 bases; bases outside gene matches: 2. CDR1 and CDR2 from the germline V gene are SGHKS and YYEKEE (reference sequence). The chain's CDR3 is CASSLLAGGPTGELFF. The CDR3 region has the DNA TGTGCCAGCAGCTTACTAGCGGGAGGGCCCACCGGGGAGCTGTTTTTT.

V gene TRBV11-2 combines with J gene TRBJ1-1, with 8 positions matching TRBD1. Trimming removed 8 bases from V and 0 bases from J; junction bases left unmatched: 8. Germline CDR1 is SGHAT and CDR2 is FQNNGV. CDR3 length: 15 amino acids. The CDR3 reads CASGPIQGVNTEAFF. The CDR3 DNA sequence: TGTGCCAGCGGCCCAATACAGGGGGTGAACACTGAAGCTTTCTTT. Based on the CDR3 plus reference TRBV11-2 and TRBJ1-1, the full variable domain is EAGVAQSPRYKIIEKRQSVAFWCNPISGHATLYWYQQILGQGPKLLIQFQNNGVVDDSQLPKDRFSAERLKGVDSTLKIQPAKLEDSAVYLCASGPIQGVNTEAFFGQGTRLTVV.

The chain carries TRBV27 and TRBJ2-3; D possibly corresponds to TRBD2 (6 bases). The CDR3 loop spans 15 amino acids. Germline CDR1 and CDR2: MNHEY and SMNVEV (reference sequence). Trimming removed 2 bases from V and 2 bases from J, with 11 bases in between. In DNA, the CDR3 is TGTGCCAGCAGTTTAGCGGGGACTTACACAGATACGCAGTATTTT. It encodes CASSLAGTYTDTQYF.

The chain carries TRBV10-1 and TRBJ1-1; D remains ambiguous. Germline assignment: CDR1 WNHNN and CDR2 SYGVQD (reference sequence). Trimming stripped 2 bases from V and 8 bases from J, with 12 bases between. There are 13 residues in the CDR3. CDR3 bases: TGCGCCAGCAGTGAGGACCTAGTGAAGGAAGCTTTCTTT. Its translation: CASSEDLVKEAFF.

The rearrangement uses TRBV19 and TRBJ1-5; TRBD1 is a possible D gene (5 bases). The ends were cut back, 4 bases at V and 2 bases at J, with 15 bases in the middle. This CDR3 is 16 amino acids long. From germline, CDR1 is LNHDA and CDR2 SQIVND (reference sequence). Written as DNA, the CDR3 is TGTGCCAGTAGTACCCGCGGGGGTTTGGGCAATCAGCCCCAGCATTTT. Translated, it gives CASSTRGGLGNQPQHF.

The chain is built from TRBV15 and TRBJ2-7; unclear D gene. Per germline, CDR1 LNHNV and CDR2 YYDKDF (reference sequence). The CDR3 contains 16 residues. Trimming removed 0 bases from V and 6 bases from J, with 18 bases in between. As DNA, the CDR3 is TGTGCCACCAGCAGAGATCTTGGCGACATAGGAGCCGAGCAGTACTTC. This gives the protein CATSRDLGDIGAEQYF.

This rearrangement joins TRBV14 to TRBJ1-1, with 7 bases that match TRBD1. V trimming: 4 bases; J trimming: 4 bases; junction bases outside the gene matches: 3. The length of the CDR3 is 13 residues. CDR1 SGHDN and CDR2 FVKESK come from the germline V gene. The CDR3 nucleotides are TGTGCCAGCAGCCTTGGGACAGCCACTGAAGCTTTCTTT. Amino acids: CASSLGTATEAFF.

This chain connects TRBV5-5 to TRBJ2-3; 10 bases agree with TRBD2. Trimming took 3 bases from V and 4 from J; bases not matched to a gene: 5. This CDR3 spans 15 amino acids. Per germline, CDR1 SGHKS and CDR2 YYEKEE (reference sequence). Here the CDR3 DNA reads TGTGCCAGCAGCTCCTTAGCGGGAGGACCAGATACGCAGTATTTT. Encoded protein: CASSSLAGGPDTQYF.

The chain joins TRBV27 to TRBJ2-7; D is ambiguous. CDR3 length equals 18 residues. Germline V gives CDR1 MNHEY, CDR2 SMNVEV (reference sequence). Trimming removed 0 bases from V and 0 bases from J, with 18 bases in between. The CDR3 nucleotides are TGTGCCAGCAGTTTATCGAGGCCTCTCACTTCGAGCTCCTACGAGCAGTACTTC. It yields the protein CASSLSRPLTSSSYEQYF.

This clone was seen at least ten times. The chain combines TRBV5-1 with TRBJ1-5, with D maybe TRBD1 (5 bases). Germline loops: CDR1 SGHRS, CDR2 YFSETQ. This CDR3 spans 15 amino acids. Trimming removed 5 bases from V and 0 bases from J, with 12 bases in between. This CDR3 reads CASRPRDVSNQPQHF. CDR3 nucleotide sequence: TGCGCCAGCAGACCGCGGGACGTTAGCAATCAGCCCCAGCATTTT.

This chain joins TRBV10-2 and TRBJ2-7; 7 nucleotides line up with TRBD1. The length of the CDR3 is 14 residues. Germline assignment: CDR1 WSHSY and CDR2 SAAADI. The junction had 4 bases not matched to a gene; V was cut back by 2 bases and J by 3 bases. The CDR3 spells CASSELGTDYEQYF. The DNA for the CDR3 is TGCGCCAGCAGTGAGCTTGGGACAGACTACGAGCAGTACTTC.

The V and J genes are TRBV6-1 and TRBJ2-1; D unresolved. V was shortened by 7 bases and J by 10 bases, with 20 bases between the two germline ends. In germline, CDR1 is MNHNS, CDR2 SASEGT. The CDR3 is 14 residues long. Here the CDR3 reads CASTDLGGRREQFF. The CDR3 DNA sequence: TGTGCCAGCACCGACCTGGGCGGACGACGGGAGCAGTTCTTC.

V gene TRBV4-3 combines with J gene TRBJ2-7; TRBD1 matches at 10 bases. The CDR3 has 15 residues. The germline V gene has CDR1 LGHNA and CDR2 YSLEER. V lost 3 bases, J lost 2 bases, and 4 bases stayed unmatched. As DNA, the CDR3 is TGCGCCAGCAGCCAGGGGACAGGGGACCCCTACGAGCAGTACTTC. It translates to CASSQGTGDPYEQYF.

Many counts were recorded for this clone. The CDR3 DNA follows: TGTGCCAGCAGCGGACCACAAACCACAGATACGCAGTATTTT. Translated: CASSGPQTTDTQYF. The chain combines TRBV6-1 with TRBJ2-3; unclear D gene. CDR1 is MNHNS and CDR2 is SASEGT in the germline V gene. Trimming pared 6 bases from V and 2 bases from J, leaving 12 bases between. CDR3 size: 14 residues.

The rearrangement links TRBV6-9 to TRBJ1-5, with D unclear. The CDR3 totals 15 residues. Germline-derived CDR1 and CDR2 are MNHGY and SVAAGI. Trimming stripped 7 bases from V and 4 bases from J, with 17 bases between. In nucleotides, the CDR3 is TGTGCCAGCACCCCATGTGACGGTGGAAATCAGCCCCAGCATTTT. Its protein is CASTPCDGGNQPQHF.

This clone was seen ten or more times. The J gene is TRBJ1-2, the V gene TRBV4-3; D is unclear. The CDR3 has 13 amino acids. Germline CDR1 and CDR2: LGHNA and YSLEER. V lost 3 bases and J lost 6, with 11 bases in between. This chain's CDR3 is CASSQDWTDGYTF. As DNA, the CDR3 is TGCGCCAGCAGCCAGGACTGGACTGATGGCTACACCTTC.

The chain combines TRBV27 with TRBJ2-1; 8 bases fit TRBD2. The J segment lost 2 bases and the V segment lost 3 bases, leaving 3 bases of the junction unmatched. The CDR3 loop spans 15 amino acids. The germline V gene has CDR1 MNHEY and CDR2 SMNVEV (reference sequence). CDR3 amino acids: CASSFGAGAYNEQFF. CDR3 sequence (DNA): TGTGCCAGCAGTTTCGGAGCGGGAGCCTACAATGAGCAGTTCTTC.

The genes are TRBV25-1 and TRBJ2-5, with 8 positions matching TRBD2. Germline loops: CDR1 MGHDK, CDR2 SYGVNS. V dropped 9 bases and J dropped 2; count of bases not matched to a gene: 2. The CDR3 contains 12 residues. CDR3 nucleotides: TGTGCCAGTCGGGAGGGGCAAGAGACCCAGTACTTC. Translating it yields CASREGQETQYF.

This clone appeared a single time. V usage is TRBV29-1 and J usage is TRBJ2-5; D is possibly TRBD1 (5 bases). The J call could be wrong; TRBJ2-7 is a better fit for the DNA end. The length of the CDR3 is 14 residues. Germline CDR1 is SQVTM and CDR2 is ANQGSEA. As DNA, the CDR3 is TGCAGCGTTGTTTCGTCAGATAAAGGGGACGAGCAGTACTTC. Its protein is CSVVSSDKGDEQYF.

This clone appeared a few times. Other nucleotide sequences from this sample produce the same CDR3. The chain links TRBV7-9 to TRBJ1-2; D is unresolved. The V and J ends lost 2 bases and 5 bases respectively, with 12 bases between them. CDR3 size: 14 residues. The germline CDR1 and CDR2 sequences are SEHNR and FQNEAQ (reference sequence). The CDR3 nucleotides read TGTGCCAGCAGCTTACGACCGGCAGAATATGGCTACACCTTC. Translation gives CASSLRPAEYGYTF.

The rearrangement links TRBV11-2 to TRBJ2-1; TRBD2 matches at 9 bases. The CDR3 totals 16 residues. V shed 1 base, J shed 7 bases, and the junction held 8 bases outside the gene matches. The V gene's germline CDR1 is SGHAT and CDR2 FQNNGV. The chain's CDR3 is CASSLVSGSFMNEQFF. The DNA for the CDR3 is TGTGCCAGCAGCTTAGTTAGCGGGAGTTTTATGAATGAGCAGTTCTTC.

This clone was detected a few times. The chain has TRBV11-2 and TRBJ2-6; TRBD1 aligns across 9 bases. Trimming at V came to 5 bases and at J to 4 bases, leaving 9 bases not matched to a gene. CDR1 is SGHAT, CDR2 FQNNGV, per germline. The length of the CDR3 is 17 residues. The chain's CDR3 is CASSPSGQGSGANVLTF. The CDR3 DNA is TGTGCCAGCAGCCCCTCGGGACAGGGTTCCGGGGCCAACGTCCTGACTTTC.